The clone carrying this TCR beta chain was seen just once. Its antigen is undetermined. The sample belongs to a study of T cell responses to AZD1222 COVID-19 vaccine. General observations from the study: Increases in Spike-specific TCR breadth and depth were seen after two AZD1222 doses. Spike-wide vaccine-associated CD4 TCRs dominated at 160-218 and 743-854. Repertoires were sampled only after the peak T cell response. The number of AZD1222 recipients seropositive at baseline was only six.

This CDR3 spans 15 amino acids. The junction had 15 bases not matched to a gene; V was cut back by 7 bases and J by 7 bases. The germline V gene has CDR1 MNHEY and CDR2 SVGAGI. Libraries were prepared by immunoSEQ multiplex PCR; TCRdb keeps only in-frame clonotypes and omits some of them. The sample has around 130,000 clones, around 94% seen once. Sequences were derived from peripheral blood, sampled on day 0 of AZD1222 vaccination. The chain uses TRBV6-5 and TRBJ2-7; 8 positions agree with TRBD1. The source is an adult in good health. The CDR3 DNA follows: TGTGCCAGCACATTAGGGCAGGGGGCTTCGGGGGAGCAGTACTTC. This sequence encodes CASTLGQGASGEQYF.